Detailed here is one T cell receptor (beta chain). Its antigen is as yet unknown. Chemo-refractory metastatic non-small-cell lung cancer patients were treated with focal radiation plus CTLA-4 blockade with ipilimumab. V lost 4 bases and J lost 5, with 11 bases in between. CDR1 and CDR2 from the germline V gene are KGHSY and FQNENV. The length of the CDR3 is 14 residues. This record comes from a study of radiotherapy plus CTLA-4 blockade in lung cancer. Study-wide background: Objective responses emerged in about 20% of patients, and over 30% attained disease control. Findings and caveats of the study: Researchers report tumor-derived TCR clones expanding in blood after radiotherapy plus ipilimumab. Reports identified early blood T cell clone dynamics, with interferon-beta, as the best response predictor.

Libraries were prepared by immunoSEQ multiplex PCR; TCRdb keeps only in-frame clonotypes and omits some of them. The table lists some 73,000 clones, roughly 79% of them singletons. The chain joins TRBV16 to TRBJ2-2; D might be TRBD2 (6 bases). The sequencing used peripheral blood, collected from a patient treated with radiotherapy plus ipilimumab. The sequence was collected from a human donor with non-small cell lung cancer whose response to radiotherapy plus ipilimumab could not be evaluated. Some clones in this sample may be carry-over from other donors' samples. The chain's CDR3 is CASSPHAGTGELFF. CDR3 nucleotides: TGTGCCAGCAGCCCTCATGCGGGAACCGGGGAGCTGTTTTTT. The full variable domain, rest sourced from reference TRBV16 and TRBJ2-2, is GEEVAQTPKHLVRGEGQKAKLYCAPIKGHSYVFWYQQVLKNEFKFLISFQNENVFDETGMPKERFSAKCLPNSPCSLEIQATKLEDSAVYFCASSPHAGTGELFFGEGSRLTVL.